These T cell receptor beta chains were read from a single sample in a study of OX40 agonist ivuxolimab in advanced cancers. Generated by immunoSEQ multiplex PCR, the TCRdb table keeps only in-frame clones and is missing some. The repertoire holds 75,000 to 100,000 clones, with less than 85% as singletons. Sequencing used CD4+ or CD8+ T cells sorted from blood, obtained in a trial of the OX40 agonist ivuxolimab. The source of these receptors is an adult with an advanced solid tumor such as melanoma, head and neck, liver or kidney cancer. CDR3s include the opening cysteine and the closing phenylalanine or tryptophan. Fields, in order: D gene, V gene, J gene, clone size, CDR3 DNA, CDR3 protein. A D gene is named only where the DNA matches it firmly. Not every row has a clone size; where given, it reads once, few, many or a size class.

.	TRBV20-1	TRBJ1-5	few	TGCAGTGCTAGTGGCGAACTCCAGCATTTT	CSASGELQHF
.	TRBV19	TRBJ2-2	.	TGTGCCAGTAGTATAGGACAGTCGGGAAAGGCTAGGGAGCTGTTTTTT	CASSIGQSGKARELFF
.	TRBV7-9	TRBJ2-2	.	TGTGCCAGCAGCTTACTTTCGGGAGAGAATCTCGGGGAGCTGTTTTTT	CASSLLSGENLGELFF
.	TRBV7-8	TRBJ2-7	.	TGTGCCAGCAGCCTCCGTCCGACTAGTTTTGGGGGCGAGCAGTACTTC	CASSLRPTSFGGEQYF
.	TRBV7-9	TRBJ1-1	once	TGTGCCAGCAGCTTAGAGTGGAAGGCGTTTGCTTTCTTT	CASSLEWKAFAFF
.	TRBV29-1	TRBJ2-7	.	TGCAGCGTTGGCCCGCCAGGGACCCCTTACGAGCAGTACTTC	CSVGPPGTPYEQYF
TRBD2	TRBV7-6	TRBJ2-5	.	TGTGCCAGCAGCTTAGGAGGGACTAAGCAAGAGACCCAGTACTTC	CASSLGGTKQETQYF
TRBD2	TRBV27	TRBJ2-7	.	TGTGCCAGCAGTTTTGGCACTAGCGGGAGTTACGAGCAGTACTTC	CASSFGTSGSYEQYF
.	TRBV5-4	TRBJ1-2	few	TGTGCCAGCAGCTTGTGGCAGGGCTATGGCTACACCTTC	CASSLWQGYGYTF
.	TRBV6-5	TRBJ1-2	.	TGTGCCAGCAGTTCCCCAGGGATATTGTATGGCTACACCTTC	CASSSPGILYGYTF
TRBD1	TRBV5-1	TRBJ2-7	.	TGCGCCAGCAGCTTGATAGGGGGCAGCTCCTACGAGCAGTACTTC	CASSLIGGSSYEQYF
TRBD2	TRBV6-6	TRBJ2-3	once	TGTGCCAGCAGACTAGAGCGGGAAGCGCCGTATTTT	CASRLEREAPYF
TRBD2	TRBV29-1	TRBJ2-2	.	TGCAGCGGCCTCGGGACTAGTACCGGGGAGCTGTTTTTT	CSGLGTSTGELFF
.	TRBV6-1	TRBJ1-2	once	TGTGCCAGCAGTGAGGGACCCCCCGCTAACTATGGCTACACCTTC	CASSEGPPANYGYTF
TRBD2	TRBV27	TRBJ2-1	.	TGTGCCAGCAGTTTGGGGACTAGTTACAATGAGCAGTTCTTC	CASSLGTSYNEQFF
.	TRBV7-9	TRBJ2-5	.	TGTGCCAGCAGCGCTCCAGGGTGGGAGGAGACCCAGTACTTC	CASSAPGWEETQYF
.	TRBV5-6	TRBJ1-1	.	TGTGCCAGCAGCCGGCCCCAGGGGAAGATGACTGAAGCTTTCTTT	CASSRPQGKMTEAFF
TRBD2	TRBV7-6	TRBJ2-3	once	TGTGCCAGCAGCCCTACCCCGGGGAGGGCTAGCACAGATACGCAGTATTTT	CASSPTPGRASTDTQYF
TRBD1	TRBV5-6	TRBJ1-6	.	TGTGCCAGCAGCGGCCGGGACAGCCTTAATTCACCCCTCCACTTT	CASSGRDSLNSPLHF
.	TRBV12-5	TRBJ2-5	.	TGTGCTAGTACCGAAGGGGAGACCCAGTACTTC	CASTEGETQYF
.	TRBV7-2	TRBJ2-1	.	TGTGCCAGCAGCTTAAACGGAGCCGGCTCCTACAATGAGCAGTTCTTC	CASSLNGAGSYNEQFF
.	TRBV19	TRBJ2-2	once	TGTGCCAGTAGTACCTATGACAGGACCGGGGAGCTGTTTTTT	CASSTYDRTGELFF
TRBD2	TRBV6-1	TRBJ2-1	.	TGTGCCTCCCTGGGACTAGCTTTTGAGCAGTTCTTC	CASLGLAFEQFF
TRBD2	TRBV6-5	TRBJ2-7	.	TGTGCCAGCAGCCTCCAAGCGGGAAGCTCCTACGAGCAGTACTTC	CASSLQAGSSYEQYF
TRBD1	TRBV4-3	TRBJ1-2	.	TGCGCCAGCAGCCAAGATCTGAGTGGAGGCCAGGGGGCTAACTATGGCTACACCTTC	CASSQDLSGGQGANYGYTF
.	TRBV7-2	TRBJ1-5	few	TGTGCCAGCAGCTCCGCCCCAGGGTCGAGTCAGCCCCAGCATTTT	CASSSAPGSSQPQHF
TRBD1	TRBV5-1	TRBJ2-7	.	TGCGCCAGCAGCCCCCCGGGACAGTTCTACGAGCAGTACTTC	CASSPPGQFYEQYF
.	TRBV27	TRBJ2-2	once	TGTGCCAGCAGTTTATCAGGGTTCCGGGAGCTGTTTTTT	CASSLSGFRELFF
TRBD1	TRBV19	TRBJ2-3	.	TGTGCCAGTAGTGCGGAACAGGGGGCAACAGATACGCAGTATTTT	CASSAEQGATDTQYF
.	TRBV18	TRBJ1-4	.	TGTGCCAGCTCACCACAGGCCCCTGGGGGTGAAAAACTGTTTTTT	CASSPQAPGGEKLFF
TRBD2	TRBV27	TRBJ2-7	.	TGTGCCAGCAGTCCTGGGCAGGGAAGCCAGCGGGAGTCCTACGAGCAGTACTTC	CASSPGQGSQRESYEQYF
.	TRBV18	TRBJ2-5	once	TGTGCCAGCTCACCGGGGGCGCGTAGCTCCGAGACCCAGTACTTC	CASSPGARSSETQYF
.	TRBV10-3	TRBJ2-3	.	TGTGCCACCCACCCGGGACTGAGCACAGATACGCAGTATTTT	CATHPGLSTDTQYF
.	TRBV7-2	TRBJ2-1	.	TGTGCCAGCAGCTTAGGAGGAGCCGGGGGCAATGAGCAGTTCTTC	CASSLGGAGGNEQFF
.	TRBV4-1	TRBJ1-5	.	TGCGCCAGCAGCCAAGAGTCGACAGGCAATCAGCCCCAGCATTTT	CASSQESTGNQPQHF
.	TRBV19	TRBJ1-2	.	TGTGCCAGTAGTTCCCCCGCGGGGGGAGACTACACCTTC	CASSSPAGGDYTF
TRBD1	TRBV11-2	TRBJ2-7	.	TGTGCCAGCAGCTTAGATCTCCACGGACAGGGGGTTTCCTACGAGCAGTACTTC	CASSLDLHGQGVSYEQYF
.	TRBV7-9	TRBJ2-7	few	TGTGCCAGCAGCGTTAGCCGGGACTCCTACGAGCAGTACTTC	CASSVSRDSYEQYF
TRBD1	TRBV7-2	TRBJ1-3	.	TGTGCCAGCAGCCTGGGGACAGGCTCTGGAAACACCATATATTTT	CASSLGTGSGNTIYF